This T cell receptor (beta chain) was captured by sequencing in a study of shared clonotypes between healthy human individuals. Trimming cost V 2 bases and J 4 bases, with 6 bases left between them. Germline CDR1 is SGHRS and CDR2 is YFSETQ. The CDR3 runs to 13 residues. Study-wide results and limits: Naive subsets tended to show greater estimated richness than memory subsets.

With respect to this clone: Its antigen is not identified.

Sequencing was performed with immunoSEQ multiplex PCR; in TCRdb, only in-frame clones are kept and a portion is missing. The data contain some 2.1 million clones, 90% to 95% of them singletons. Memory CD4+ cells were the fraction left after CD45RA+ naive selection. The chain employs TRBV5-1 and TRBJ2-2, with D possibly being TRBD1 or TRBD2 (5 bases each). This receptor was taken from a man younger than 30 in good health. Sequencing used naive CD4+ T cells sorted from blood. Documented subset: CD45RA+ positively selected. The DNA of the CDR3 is TGCGCCAGCAGCTTCGGGACCACCGGGGAGCTGTTTTTT. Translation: CASSFGTTGELFF.